Listed below are T cell receptor beta chains from one sample, sequenced in a study of cytomegalovirus exposure and HLA in healthy donors. The data were produced by immunoSEQ multiplex PCR, yet TCRdb's version contains in-frame clones alone and is incomplete. The data contain 150,000 to 250,000 clones, roughly four fifths of them singletons. The sample consisted of PBMCs. Receptors originate from a man younger than 40 in good health and CMV-seronegative. The CDR3 runs from the conserved cysteine through the conserved F or W. Each record gives: clone size, J gene, D gene, V gene, CDR3 protein, CDR3 DNA. D genes are given only for firm matches. Rows give clone size only sometimes, using once, few, many, or a class for an expanded clone.

.	TRBJ2-3	.	TRBV11-2	CASSLAPGGLGGTDTQYF	TGTGCCAGCAGCTTAGCCCCCGGCGGCCTAGGGGGCACAGATACGCAGTATTTT
.	TRBJ1-1	.	TRBV27	CASTRRGRSMNTEAFF	TGTGCCAGCACCCGGCGGGGGCGTAGTATGAACACTGAAGCTTTCTTT
.	TRBJ2-2	TRBD1	TRBV11-2	CASSLGQGGYSGELFF	TGTGCCAGCAGCTTGGGACAGGGGGGCTATAGCGGGGAGCTGTTTTTT
few	TRBJ1-5	TRBD1	TRBV5-1	CASSLWGQGNQPQHF	TGCGCCAGCAGCTTGTGGGGACAGGGCAATCAGCCCCAGCATTTT
.	TRBJ2-2	TRBD1	TRBV14	CASSQDLGTGNTGELFF	TGTGCCAGCAGCCAAGATCTGGGGACAGGGAACACCGGGGAGCTGTTTTTT
.	TRBJ2-2	.	TRBV5-4	CASSLPLATGELFF	TGTGCCAGCAGCCTCCCCCTAGCGACCGGGGAGCTGTTTTTT
once	TRBJ2-7	TRBD2	TRBV2	CASLKTSGAYRKYF	TGTGCCAGCCTCAAGACTAGCGGGGCATACAGAAAGTACTTC
.	TRBJ2-6	TRBD1	TRBV13	CASSLTGQGLSGANVLTF	TGTGCCAGCAGCCTAACAGGACAGGGACTCTCCGGGGCCAACGTCCTGACTTTC
.	TRBJ2-7	TRBD2	TRBV13	CASSLHGLVGEQYF	TGTGCCAGCAGCTTACACGGACTAGTAGGCGAGCAGTACTTC
.	TRBJ2-7	TRBD2	TRBV27	CASSTSGKIIYEQYF	TGTGCCAGCAGTACTAGCGGGAAAATTATTTACGAGCAGTACTTC
.	TRBJ2-7	.	TRBV5-1	CASSLFPLGQESYEQYF	TGCGCCAGCAGCTTGTTTCCATTGGGGCAGGAGTCCTACGAGCAGTACTTC
.	TRBJ2-1	TRBD2	TRBV14	CASSPGTSGRFNNEQFF	TGTGCCAGCAGCCCCGGGACTAGCGGGAGGTTTAACAATGAGCAGTTCTTC
.	TRBJ2-1	.	TRBV19	CASSIGDEQFF	TGTGCCAGTAGTATCGGGGATGAGCAGTTCTTC
.	TRBJ2-7	TRBD1	TRBV7-6	CASSPGTGPTYEQYF	TGTGCCAGCAGCCCCGGGACAGGGCCTACCTACGAGCAGTACTTC
few	TRBJ1-2	.	TRBV5-1	CASSSARLQSSGYTF	TGCGCCAGCAGCTCGGCGCGACTGCAATCTAGCGGCTACACCTTC
.	TRBJ2-5	TRBD2	TRBV7-3	CASSPTGLAGETQYF	TGTGCCAGCAGCCCCACCGGACTAGCGGGAGAGACCCAGTACTTC
.	TRBJ2-7	TRBD2	TRBV6-6	CASSYASGDYEQYF	TGTGCCAGCAGTTACGCTAGCGGGGACTACGAGCAGTACTTC
.	TRBJ2-3	TRBD1	TRBV11-3	CASSLDRGGQGTDTQYF	TGTGCCAGCAGCTTAGATCGTGGGGGACAGGGCACAGATACGCAGTATTTT
.	TRBJ1-5	.	TRBV2	CASSEMLLSNQPQHF	TGTGCCAGCAGTGAAATGCTACTGAGCAATCAGCCCCAGCATTTT
few	TRBJ2-5	TRBD2	TRBV5-4	CASSFGIGRASETQYF	TGTGCCAGCAGCTTCGGGATCGGGAGGGCTTCTGAGACCCAGTACTTC
.	TRBJ2-1	TRBD2	TRBV6-1	CASSVEREDYEQFF	TGTGCCAGCAGTGTGGAGCGGGAGGATTATGAGCAGTTCTTC
.	TRBJ2-1	TRBD2	TRBV25-1	CASSEYARGLAKGEQFF	TGTGCCAGCAGTGAATATGCCCGCGGACTAGCGAAGGGGGAGCAGTTCTTC
.	TRBJ2-1	.	TRBV5-1	CASSSGSNNEQFF	TGCGCCAGCAGCTCCGGGAGTAACAATGAGCAGTTCTTC
.	TRBJ2-7	TRBD2	TRBV5-6	CASSPRGLAGELSSEQYF	TGTGCCAGCAGCCCCAGGGGACTAGCGGGAGAGCTGTCTAGCGAGCAGTACTTC
.	TRBJ1-1	TRBD1	TRBV28	CASIPPQGENTEAFF	TGTGCCAGCATACCACCACAGGGGGAGAACACTGAAGCTTTCTTT
few	TRBJ2-1	TRBD2	TRBV7-9	CASTPSGSSYNEQFF	TGTGCCAGCACCCCTAGCGGGAGCTCCTACAATGAGCAGTTCTTC
.	TRBJ2-1	TRBD2	TRBV28	CASRLAGGNEQFF	TGTGCCAGCAGACTAGCGGGAGGCAATGAGCAGTTCTTC
.	TRBJ2-7	.	TRBV27	CASSPRGAAYEQYF	TGTGCCAGCAGTCCCCGCGGAGCGGCCTACGAGCAGTACTTC
.	TRBJ2-7	TRBD1	TRBV28	CASSLPRTGSEQYF	TGTGCCAGCAGTCTACCACGGACAGGGAGCGAGCAGTACTTC
.	TRBJ2-7	TRBD2	TRBV28	CASTPAGIADSYEQYF	TGTGCCAGCACCCCAGCGGGAATAGCGGACTCCTACGAGCAGTACTTC
.	TRBJ2-1	TRBD2	TRBV19	CASSFRLAALNEQFF	TGTGCCAGTAGTTTCCGACTAGCGGCCCTCAATGAGCAGTTCTTC
.	TRBJ2-1	TRBD2	TRBV29-1	CSVLTEREVYNEQFF	TGCAGCGTCTTGACGGAGCGGGAGGTGTACAATGAGCAGTTCTTC
once	TRBJ2-3	TRBD2	TRBV28	CASSPRGSGRGTDTQYF	TGTGCCAGCAGTCCCCGGGGAAGCGGGAGGGGCACAGATACGCAGTATTTT
.	TRBJ2-7	.	TRBV6-6	CASNREGTGPYEQYF	TGTGCCAGCAACAGGGAGGGGACAGGACCCTACGAGCAGTACTTC
.	TRBJ2-1	.	TRBV6-5	CASSYGTEHNEQFF	TGTGCCAGCAGTTACGGGACTGAGCACAATGAGCAGTTCTTC
.	TRBJ2-7	TRBD2	TRBV4-1	CASSQDSASGRHEQYF	TGCGCCAGCAGCCAAGATTCGGCTAGCGGGAGACACGAGCAGTACTTC
.	TRBJ2-1	TRBD2	TRBV6-1	CASSLREGPNEQFF	TGTGCCAGCAGTCTCCGGGAGGGCCCAAATGAGCAGTTCTTC
.	TRBJ2-1	TRBD1	TRBV7-8	CASSYVGGTGGSYNEQFF	TGTGCCAGCAGCTACGTAGGGGGGACAGGGGGCTCCTACAATGAGCAGTTCTTC
.	TRBJ1-2	.	TRBV6-5	CASSYYGAAYGYTF	TGTGCCAGCAGTTACTACGGAGCAGCATATGGCTACACCTTC
.	TRBJ2-1	TRBD2	TRBV9	CASSGASGSSYNEQFF	TGTGCCAGCAGCGGAGCTAGCGGGAGCTCCTACAATGAGCAGTTCTTC